The 18 T cell receptor beta chains given below trace back to one sample, sequenced in a study of tumor-infiltrating lymphocytes in primary liver carcinoma. Synthesis of TCR beta cDNA was carried out from about 0.55 ug total RNA with a constant-region primer. Generation of the TCR beta libraries relied on three nested multiplex PCR rounds using slightly modified ARM-PCR. Two initial PCR rounds of approximately 10 cycles each paired TRBV1-TRBV30 forward primers with a C-beta reverse primer. Each CDR3 protein gets one entry after TCRdb re-called the multiplex PCR reads with MiXCR. Found here are around 170,000 distinct CDR3 sequences, around 60% of them singletons; the top ten hold approximately 67%. RNA was extracted from whole blood without cell sorting, alongside germline DNA. Input material: peripheral blood. The receptor source for this set is a man aged 35 to 55 with primary liver carcinoma and hepatitis B virus infection.

This clonotype was observed at least ten times. The V and J genes are TRBV29-1 and TRBJ1-1; no clear D gene. Deletions cut 5 bases from V and 1 base from J, with 5 bases between. Germline loops: CDR1 SQVTM, CDR2 ANQGSEA. The CDR3 sequence is 11 residues long. This CDR3 reads CSVSSNTEAFF. The CDR3 nucleotides are TGCAGCGTTTCTTCGAACACTGAAGCTTTCTTT.

This chain uses TRBV4-1 with TRBJ2-1; 8 bases fit TRBD2. CDR1 is MGHRA, CDR2 YSYEKL, per germline. Trimming took 4 bases from V and 12 from J; bases not matched to a gene: 11. This CDR3 has 14 residues. The CDR3 bases are TGCGCCAGCAGCCCCGGACTAGCAGGCGATGTGCAGTTCTTC. This sequence encodes CASSPGLAGDVQFF.

This clonotype was seen more than once but under ten times. This chain connects TRBV30 to TRBJ1-1; possibly TRBD1 for D (6 bases). The germline V gene has CDR1 GTSNPN and CDR2 SVGIG (reference sequence). Trimming pared 3 bases from V and 1 base from J, leaving 15 bases between. The CDR3 contains 15 residues. CDR3 nucleotide sequence: TGTGCCTGGAGCGCTCTTCGGGGGCGGAACACTGAAGCTTTCTTT. Translating gives CAWSALRGRNTEAFF.

This clonotype was detected many times. The chain links TRBV11-3 to TRBJ2-1; a possible D gene is TRBD1 (5 bases). The CDR3 is 13 residues long. Germline CDR1 reads SGHNT; CDR2 reads YENEEA. With 5 bases removed from V and 5 bases from J, the gap between germline ends came to 10 bases. The CDR3 nucleotides are TGTGCCAGCAGCCCCCGACAGAACAATGAGCAGTTCTTC. This encodes CASSPRQNNEQFF. Full variable domain (rest looked up from reference TRBV11-3 and TRBJ2-1): EAGVVQSPRYKIIEKKQPVAFWCNPISGHNTLYWYLQNLGQGPELLIRYENEEAVDDSQLPKDRFSAERLKGVDSTLKIQPAELGDSAVYLCASSPRQNNEQFFGPGTRLTVL.

The table lists this clonotype with many counts. The chain is built from TRBV11-2 and TRBJ2-2, with D possibly being TRBD2 (5 bases). V lost 0 bases and J 7 bases, leaving 12 bases between the germline ends. Germline V gene lookup returns CDR1 SGHAT and CDR2 FQNNGV. The CDR3 length is 15 residues. CDR3 protein: CASSLEVLAGGELFF. CDR3 DNA: TGTGCCAGCAGCTTAGAAGTGCTAGCCGGCGGGGAGCTGTTTTTT.

This clonotype was detected only a few times. The rearrangement uses TRBV6-5 and TRBJ2-7; 14 positions match TRBD2. CDR1 and CDR2 from the germline V gene are MNHEY and SVGAGI. This CDR3 is 16 amino acids long. The trim removed 0 bases at V and 7 bases at J, leaving 5 bases unmatched. CDR3 residues: CASSYSGTSGSWEQYF. In DNA, the CDR3 is TGTGCCAGCAGTTACTCCGGGACTAGCGGGAGTTGGGAGCAGTACTTC.

This sequence joins TRBV6-1 and TRBJ2-1; D is ambiguous. CDR3 size: 13 residues. The V gene's germline CDR1 is MNHNS and CDR2 SASEGT. Trimming removed 1 base from V and 3 bases from J, with 4 bases in between. CDR3 amino acids: CASSEGFYNEQFF. The CDR3 DNA follows: TGTGCCAGCAGTGAAGGCTTCTACAATGAGCAGTTCTTC.

The J gene is TRBJ2-6, the V gene TRBV20-1; no definite D call. The CDR3 extends over 11 amino acids. Germline CDR1 DFQATT, CDR2 SNEGSKA (reference sequence). CDR3 region: CSLSGANVLTF. CDR3 in DNA: TGCAGCCTATCTGGGGCCAACGTCCTGACTTTC.

The chain employs TRBV7-9 and TRBJ2-7; no clear D gene. Germline CDR1 is SEHNR and CDR2 is FQNEAQ (reference sequence). The CDR3 spans 14 residues. The CDR3 nucleotides read TGTGTTAGCAGTAACGCCCCTCTGGTCCACGAGCAGTACTTC. Translated: CVSSNAPLVHEQYF.

This sequence joins TRBV5-1 and TRBJ1-1; no clear D gene. Germline V CDR1 and CDR2: SGHRS, YFSETQ. V gave up 7 bases and J gave up 6 bases, with 16 bases separating them. This CDR3 has 13 residues. CDR3 region: CASGLRPDSEAFF. In nucleotides, the CDR3 is TGCGCCAGCGGACTAAGACCAGACTCTGAAGCTTTCTTT. Full variable domain (rest looked up from reference TRBV5-1 and TRBJ1-1): KAGVTQTPRYLIKTRGQQVTLSCSPISGHRSVSWYQQTPGQGLQFLFEYFSETQRNKGNFPGRFSGRQFSNSRSEMNVSTLELGDSALYLCASGLRPDSEAFFGQGTRLTVV.

As to this clonotype: A read error may be the cause here, since a much bigger clone is one base away. V usage is TRBV11-2 and J usage is TRBJ1-1; tentatively, D is TRBD1 (5 bases). The V end was cut by 2 bases, the J end by 6 bases, with 13 bases between. CDR1 and CDR2 from the germline V gene are SGHAT and FQNNGV. The CDR3 totals 14 residues. CDR3 region: CASSLWSQGSEAFF. The CDR3 bases are TGTGCCAGCAGCTTATGGTCGCAGGGATCTGAAGCTTTCTTT.

Concerning this clonotype itself: A read error may account for a junction end that differs from germline. This chain links TRBV11-2 with TRBJ2-7, with D unresolved. Per germline, CDR1 SGHAT and CDR2 FQNNGV. The CDR3 is made up of 12 amino acids. The CDR3 reads CTSSPRGSEQYF. In DNA form, the CDR3 reads TGTACCAGCAGCCCCCGAGGAAGCGAGCAGTACTTC.

This clonotype came up a few times. The chain recombines TRBV6-1 with TRBJ1-4; D uncertain. Between the trimmed V and J ends, which lost 5 bases and 8 bases, there was a span of 15 bases. The CDR3 is 14 amino acids. CDR1 MNHNS and CDR2 SASEGT come from the germline V gene. CDR3 protein: CASSPGTHGEKLFF. As DNA, the CDR3 is TGTGCCAGCAGTCCGGGTACCCACGGGGAAAAACTGTTTTTT.

J is TRBJ1-1 and V is TRBV6-5, with TRBD1 matching over 7 bases. The J segment lost 3 bases and the V segment lost 6 bases, leaving 4 bases of the junction unmatched. This CDR3 comprises 13 residues. The germline CDR1 and CDR2 sequences are MNHEY and SVGAGI. The CDR3 spells CASSNDRDTEAFF. The CDR3, as DNA: TGTGCCAGCAGCAATGACAGGGACACTGAAGCTTTCTTT.

The chain uses TRBV5-8 and TRBJ2-3; D call uncertain. Between the trimmed V and J ends, which lost 0 bases and 3 bases, there was a span of 11 bases. The CDR3 has 15 amino acids. The germline V gene encodes CDR1 SGHTS and CDR2 YDEGEE. The CDR3 sequence: CASSLVRSSTDTQYF. DNA for the CDR3: TGTGCCAGCAGCTTGGTTCGCTCTAGTACAGATACGCAGTATTTT.

CDR3 nucleotides: TGTGCCAGCAACTCATCGACAGGGAGTGTCTACGAGCAGTACTTC. Residues: CASNSSTGSVYEQYF. The chain combines TRBV7-8 with TRBJ2-7, with 7 bases matching TRBD1. CDR3 length: 15 residues. V lost 7 bases and J lost 3; bases outside the gene matches: 12. The V gene's germline CDR1 is SGHVS and CDR2 FQNEAQ.

As for this clonotype: Just one base apart from a much larger clone, this may be a read error. This chain links TRBV29-1 with TRBJ2-1; the match to TRBD2 covers 7 bases. Germline loops: CDR1 SQVTM, CDR2 ANQGSEA. This CDR3 spans 13 amino acids. V lost 7 bases to trimming and J lost 2 bases; unmatched junction nucleotides: 5. The CDR3 DNA reads TGCAGCGAGCTAGCGGTGACCTACAATGAGCAGTTCTTC. Its protein product is CSELAVTYNEQFF.

The rearrangement links TRBV6-6 to TRBJ2-2, with 7 bases fitting TRBD2. Germline values: CDR1 MNHNY, CDR2 SVGAGI (reference sequence). This CDR3 comprises 14 residues. J was trimmed by 4 bases and V by 5 bases; bases with no gene match: 4. The chain's CDR3 is CASSGDYLTGELFF. CDR3 nucleotides: TGTGCCAGCAGTGGGGACTACCTCACCGGGGAGCTGTTTTTT.